The present T cell receptor (beta chain) was sequenced within a study of shared T cell receptors in the human thymus. TCRdb's copy holds only in-frame clones and misses some; the assay was immunoSEQ multiplex PCR. The sample lists around 340,000 clones, 85% to 95% occurring once. This receptor was obtained from a human donor. Sequencing was carried out using thymocytes.

The CDR3 here is CASSSPLHEQFF. CDR3 nucleotides: TGTGCCAGTAGTAGCCCCTTGCATGAGCAGTTCTTC. The rearrangement joins TRBV19 to TRBJ2-1; no clear D gene. The CDR3 runs 12 residues. The V gene lost 4 bases and the J gene lost 8 bases, with 9 bases spanning the gap. CDR1 and CDR2 from the germline V gene are LNHDA and SQIVND (reference sequence).